Following are 18 T cell receptor beta chains from one sample sequenced in a study of blood T cell repertoires in COVID-19. The protocol was immunoSEQ multiplex PCR, while the TCRdb copy is restricted to in-frame clones and leaves out a portion. The profile shows some 200,000 clones, roughly 90% of them singletons. What was sequenced was PBMCs or T cells enriched from blood (not recorded which). These receptors all come from a woman aged 25 to 45 who had recovered from COVID-19.

This clone was picked up a small number of times. The chain combines TRBV29-1 with TRBJ2-1; 9 nucleotides agree with TRBD2. Unmatched junction bases numbered 7, after V lost 4 bases and J lost 3 bases. Germline assignment: CDR1 SQVTM and CDR2 ANQGSEA. The CDR3 extends over 15 amino acids. CDR3: CSVGPYSGGYNEQFF. CDR3 DNA sequence: TGCAGCGTTGGCCCATATAGCGGGGGCTACAATGAGCAGTTCTTC.

V is TRBV7-2 and J is TRBJ2-5, with D possibly matching TRBD1 (6 bases). CDR3 length equals 16 residues. Trimming pared 1 base from V and 4 bases from J, leaving 16 bases between. Germline loops: CDR1 SGHTA, CDR2 FQGNSA. As DNA, the CDR3 is TGTGCCAGCAGCTTAGGATACATGGACAGAGGAGAGACCCAGTACTTC. Translating it yields CASSLGYMDRGETQYF.

In its sample, this clone was seen many times. The chain links TRBV13 to TRBJ2-7, with TRBD1 matching over 9 bases. V was clipped by 3 bases and J by 9 bases; unmatched bases: 12. Germline assignment: CDR1 PRHDT and CDR2 FYEKMQ (reference sequence). CDR3 length equals 15 residues. CDR3 sequence: CASSFHKTGGEVQYF. DNA for the CDR3: TGTGCCAGCAGCTTCCATAAGACAGGGGGGGAGGTGCAGTACTTC.

The chain joins TRBV7-2 to TRBJ1-5; no clear D gene. This CDR3 spans 14 amino acids. V lost 3 bases and J lost 0, with 6 bases in between. Germline lookup yields CDR1 SGHTA and CDR2 FQGNSA. The CDR3 spells CASSFYNSNQPQHF. CDR3 DNA sequence: TGTGCCAGCAGCTTCTATAATAGCAATCAGCCCCAGCATTTT.

The CDR3 nucleotides are TGTGCCAGCAGCGATACAGGGGGCGCGAATGGGGCCAACGTCCTGACTTTC. Amino acids: CASSDTGGANGANVLTF. This chain uses TRBV9 with TRBJ2-6; 9 bases fit TRBD1. Germline V gives CDR1 SGDLS, CDR2 YYNGEE. The CDR3 consists of 17 residues. The J segment lost 3 bases and the V segment lost 3 bases, leaving 7 bases of the junction unmatched. The full variable domain, in which reference TRBV9 and TRBJ2-6 provide the parts outside the CDR3, is DSGVTQTPKHLITATGQRVTLRCSPRSGDLSVYWYQQSLDQGLQFLIQYYNGEERAKGNILERFSAQQFPDLHSELNLSSLELGDSALYFCASSDTGGANGANVLTFGAGSRLTVL.

This clone occurred a few times. The V and J genes are TRBV6-5 and TRBJ1-1; 8 bases are a match to TRBD1. This CDR3 spans 13 amino acids. J gave up 7 bases and V 6 bases, and 7 bases lay outside the gene matches. CDR1 and CDR2 from the germline V gene are MNHEY and SVGAGI. CDR3 sequence reads: CASSDRGRGEAFF. CDR3 sequence (DNA): TGTGCCAGCAGCGACAGGGGTAGAGGTGAAGCTTTCTTT.

The sample holds one count of this clone. V gene TRBV5-1 combines with J gene TRBJ1-2, with TRBD1 as a possible D gene (5 bases). V shed 0 bases and J shed 5 bases, with 14 bases lying between them. The CDR3 has 15 amino acids. Germline V gene lookup returns CDR1 SGHRS and CDR2 YFSETQ. CDR3 DNA sequence: TGCGCCAGCAGCTTGGATGGCCAGGGAGGATATGGCTACACCTTC. Translated, it gives CASSLDGQGGYGYTF. The variable domain in full, with the rest retrieved from reference TRBV5-1 and TRBJ1-2, is KAGVTQTPRYLIKTRGQQVTLSCSPISGHRSVSWYQQTPGQGLQFLFEYFSETQRNKGNFPGRFSGRQFSNSRSEMNVSTLELGDSALYLCASSLDGQGGYGYTFGSGTRLTVV.

The gene calls are TRBV19 and TRBJ1-4; the match to TRBD1 covers 9 bases. Germline CDR1 and CDR2: LNHDA and SQIVND (reference sequence). V lost 5 bases and J lost 5; bases outside the gene matches: 6. The CDR3 is 15 residues long. The CDR3 bases are TGTGCCAGTAGTCCTGACAGGGGGGAAAATGAAAAACTGTTTTTT. As protein: CASSPDRGENEKLFF. The complete variable domain, with remaining parts taken from reference TRBV19 and TRBJ1-4, reads DGGITQSPKYLFRKEGQNVTLSCEQNLNHDAMYWYRQDPGQGLRLIYYSQIVNDFQKGDIAEGYSVSREKKESFPLTVTSAQKNPTAFYLCASSPDRGENEKLFFGSGTQLSVL.

The table lists this clone with a few counts. The J gene is TRBJ2-2, the V gene TRBV18, with D possibly matching TRBD2 (6 bases). The CDR3 sequence is 17 residues long. CDR1 is KGHSH and CDR2 is LQKENI in the germline V gene. The V and J ends lost 0 bases and 5 bases respectively, with 16 bases between them. CDR3 bases: TGTGCCAGCTCACCACCGTCATCGCGGGGAGGAACCGGGGAGCTGTTTTTT. It yields the protein CASSPPSSRGGTGELFF.

V usage is TRBV5-6 and J usage is TRBJ2-2, with 7 bases that match TRBD1. This CDR3 has 15 residues. Germline V gene data show CDR1 as SGHDT and CDR2 as YYEEEE. The junction had 8 bases not matched to a gene; V was cut back by 2 bases and J by 7 bases. CDR3 nucleotide sequence: TGTGCCAGCAGCTTAGACAGGGCGAACGGCGGGGAGCTGTTTTTT. Protein product: CASSLDRANGGELFF.

CDR3 in DNA: TGTGCCAGTAGTAGGGACAGGAAAGACAATGAGCAGTTCTTC. This codes for CASSRDRKDNEQFF. V and J are TRBV19 and TRBJ2-1; the match to TRBD1 covers 8 bases. With 4 bases clipped from V and 5 bases from J, the junction kept 4 bases outside the gene matches. Germline CDR1 LNHDA, CDR2 SQIVND (reference sequence). CDR3 length equals 14 residues.

The rearrangement joins TRBV11-2 to TRBJ1-1; possible D gene TRBD1, 5 bases. This CDR3 region has 11 residues. Looked up from germline, CDR1 is SGHAT and CDR2 is FQNNGV. The ends were cut back, 6 bases at V and 6 bases at J, with 8 bases in the middle. CDR3 DNA sequence: TGTGCCAGCAGGTCGACAGCTGAAGCTTTCTTT. Protein sequence: CASRSTAEAFF.

V is TRBV10-3 and J is TRBJ2-1; 10 positions match TRBD1. CDR3 length equals 16 residues. Germline trimming cut 0 bases from V and 8 bases from J; bases unmatched to any gene: 7. Germline V gene sequence: CDR1 ENHRY, CDR2 SYGVKD. CDR3 sequence reads: CAISESGRQGAYEQFF. The CDR3 DNA is TGTGCCATCAGTGAGTCAGGGAGACAGGGGGCCTATGAGCAGTTCTTC.

The J gene is TRBJ1-2, the V gene TRBV27, with 10 bases matching TRBD1. After removal of 5 bases from V and 4 bases from J, the junction contained 19 bases not matched to a gene. CDR3 length: 19 amino acids. Germline assignment: CDR1 MNHEY and CDR2 SMNVEV (reference sequence). The CDR3 DNA sequence: TGTGCCAGCAGTACCCACGTCGGACAGGGGGTCGCTGCCGGCTATGGCTACACCTTC. Translating gives CASSTHVGQGVAAGYGYTF.

The chain recombines TRBV19 with TRBJ1-2; weak D call: TRBD1 (5 bases). V gave up 6 bases and J gave up 5 bases, with 19 bases separating them. Germline CDR1 LNHDA, CDR2 SQIVND (reference sequence). This CDR3 has 15 amino acids. The chain's CDR3 is CASRKDSTISYGYTF. The CDR3 nucleotides are TGTGCCAGTAGAAAAGACAGCACGATATCATATGGCTACACCTTC.

Only a few counts were recorded for this clone. The J gene is TRBJ1-2, the V gene TRBV7-9; 10 bases line up with TRBD1. Germline V gene lookup returns CDR1 SEHNR and CDR2 FQNEAQ (reference sequence). The V gene end was trimmed by 1 base and the J gene end by 4 bases; junction bases not matched to a gene: 6. This CDR3 has 16 amino acids. CDR3 DNA sequence: TGTGCCAGCAGCTTAGGACGGACAGGGGGGGCCTATGGCTACACCTTC. It specifies CASSLGRTGGAYGYTF.

This sequence joins TRBV28 and TRBJ1-4; 8 positions match TRBD1. Losses at the gene ends were 4 bases for V and 8 bases for J; bases not matched to a gene: 9. CDR3 length: 15 residues. CDR1 and CDR2 (germline): MDHEN, SYDVKM. For the CDR3, the DNA is TGTGCCAGCAGTTACTTGACAGGGGAGGGGGAAAAACTGTTTTTT. Its translation is CASSYLTGEGEKLFF. Complete variable domain (other parts from reference TRBV28 and TRBJ1-4): DVKVTQSSRYLVKRTGEKVFLECVQDMDHENMFWYRQDPGLGLRLIYFSYDVKMKEKGDIPEGYSVSREKKERFSLILESASTNQTSMYLCASSYLTGEGEKLFFGSGTQLSVL.

The chain links TRBV6-5 to TRBJ1-2; TRBD1 aligns across 7 bases. Germline CDR1 MNHEY, CDR2 SVGAGI. V dropped 8 bases and J dropped 0; count of bases not matched to a gene: 9. The CDR3 is 15 amino acids. The DNA for the CDR3 is TGTGCCAGCGCTAATACCGGGACAGCTAACTATGGCTACACCTTC. Translated: CASANTGTANYGYTF.